The 32 T cell receptor beta chains presented below share a single source sample, sequenced in a study of blood T cell repertoires in COVID-19. This table comes from immunoSEQ multiplex PCR, and its TCRdb copy is limited to in-frame clones, with some not included. Here the sample spans about 270,000 clones, less than 85% being singletons. Sequenced input: peripheral blood. The receptors originated from a woman under 30 with acute or convalescent COVID-19.

This chain connects TRBV30 to TRBJ1-3; D gene unclear. Trimming stripped 3 bases from V and 0 bases from J, with 6 bases between. The CDR3 loop spans 13 amino acids. CDR1 GTSNPN and CDR2 SVGIG come from the germline V gene (reference sequence). CDR3 coding DNA: TGTGCCTGGAGCTTTTTCTCTGGAAACACCATATATTTT. Protein: CAWSFFSGNTIYF.

The CDR3: CASSEWGRAEQYF. The CDR3, as DNA: TGTGCCAGCAGTGAATGGGGCAGGGCCGAGCAGTACTTC. The chain joins TRBV25-1 to TRBJ2-7; possibly TRBD1 for D (5 bases). The V end was cut by 1 base, the J end by 6 bases, with 10 bases between. The CDR3 sequence is 13 residues long. Germline V gives CDR1 MGHDK, CDR2 SYGVNS.

V and J are TRBV19 and TRBJ1-1; 11 nucleotides line up with TRBD1. This CDR3 comprises 15 residues. The ends lost 6 bases at V and 1 base at J; junction bases unmatched: 4. Germline-derived CDR1 and CDR2 are LNHDA and SQIVND (reference sequence). The CDR3 protein is CASSGQGATNTEAFF. The CDR3 DNA follows: TGTGCCAGTAGCGGACAGGGGGCTACGAACACTGAAGCTTTCTTT.

As for this clone: A read error may produce the germline difference seen at one junction end. This chain connects TRBV7-8 to TRBJ2-1; 8 nucleotides align to TRBD1. Germline CDR1 reads SGHVS; CDR2 reads FQNEAQ. The CDR3 runs to 19 residues. CDR3 in DNA: TGTGCCAGCAGCTCGGACAGGGTGGTTTATTCCAAGAGGTTGGGGTGGAAGCTCTTC. Amino acid sequence: CASSSDRVVYSKRLGWKLF.

The CDR3 nucleotides read TGTGCCAGTAGTATAAGGGGGCTCGGAAACTATGGCTACACCTTC. It translates to CASSIRGLGNYGYTF. V usage is TRBV19 and J usage is TRBJ1-2, with 7 bases lining up with TRBD1. Germline V gene lookup returns CDR1 LNHDA and CDR2 SQIVND (reference sequence). The CDR3 is 15 residues long. The ends lost 2 bases at V and 2 bases at J; junction bases unmatched: 5.

The CDR3 here is CASTPWVGVSPLHF. In nucleotides, the CDR3 is TGTGCCAGTACACCCTGGGTCGGGGTTTCACCCCTCCACTTT. The chain links TRBV19 to TRBJ1-6; unclear D gene. From germline, CDR1 is LNHDA and CDR2 SQIVND (reference sequence). This CDR3 has 14 residues. Trimming left V 7 bases short and J 9 bases short, with 16 bases between.

This rearrangement joins TRBV19 to TRBJ1-5; weak D call: TRBD1 (6 bases). The V gene lost 3 bases and the J gene lost 6 bases, with 9 bases spanning the gap. The CDR3 runs 13 residues. The germline V gene encodes CDR1 LNHDA and CDR2 SQIVND (reference sequence). The CDR3 DNA is TGTGCCAGTAGTATGGGCAGGGGTCAGCCCCAGCATTTT. Its translation is CASSMGRGQPQHF.

This rearrangement joins TRBV23-1 to TRBJ2-3, with 9 bases lining up with TRBD2. TRBV23-1 is classed as an ORF, of uncertain function. The CDR3 runs 20 residues. The J segment lost 1 base and the V segment lost 0 bases, leaving 14 bases of the junction unmatched. The CDR3 sequence: CASSQSGISAGGWGTDTQYF. The CDR3 bases are TGCGCCAGCAGTCAATCAGGTATTAGTGCGGGAGGGTGGGGCACAGATACGCAGTATTTT.

The rearrangement links TRBV28 to TRBJ1-1; 7 nucleotides line up with TRBD1. From germline, CDR1 is MDHEN and CDR2 SYDVKM. The CDR3 extends over 14 amino acids. Losses at the gene ends were 5 bases for V and 7 bases for J; bases not matched to a gene: 10. CDR3 in amino acids: CASSPDRVILEAFF. CDR3 bases: TGTGCCAGCAGTCCCGACAGGGTAATTCTTGAAGCTTTCTTT.

The genes are TRBV18 and TRBJ2-3, with 8 bases that match TRBD2. The trim removed 2 bases at V and 2 bases at J, leaving 6 bases unmatched. CDR1 and CDR2 (germline): KGHSH, LQKENI. The CDR3 spans 16 residues. The CDR3 protein is CASSPVGTRYTDTQYF. The CDR3, as DNA: TGTGCCAGCTCACCAGTGGGGACTAGATACACAGATACGCAGTATTTT.

The chain links TRBV18 to TRBJ1-2; 11 bases are a match to TRBD1. The CDR3 is 13 amino acids. J gave up 8 bases and V 6 bases, and 5 bases lay outside the gene matches. Germline assignment: CDR1 KGHSH and CDR2 LQKENI. The DNA of the CDR3 is TGTGCCAGCTCTATGGGACAGGGGGACGGCTACACCTTC. Translation gives CASSMGQGDGYTF.

The rearrangement joins TRBV6-6 to TRBJ2-7; possibly TRBD2 for D (5 bases). V was pared by 4 bases and J by 1 base, with 8 bases between. Germline V CDR1 and CDR2: MNHNY, SVGAGI (reference sequence). The CDR3 contains 13 residues. The CDR3 DNA is TGTGCCAGCAGTTTTGGGGAGTCCTACGAGCAGTACTTC. This translates into CASSFGESYEQYF.

J is TRBJ1-5 and V is TRBV6-1; 10 bases align to TRBD1. CDR1 is MNHNS, CDR2 SASEGT, per germline. The J segment lost 4 bases and the V segment lost 0 bases, leaving 6 bases of the junction unmatched. The CDR3 runs to 17 residues. The CDR3, as DNA: TGTGCCAGCAGTGAAGCGCGGGACAGGGGTCGAAATCAGCCCCAGCATTTT. Protein: CASSEARDRGRNQPQHF.

The chain couples TRBV15 to TRBJ1-3, with D perhaps matching TRBD1 (5 bases). V lost 0 bases and J 4 bases, leaving 10 bases between the germline ends. Germline loops: CDR1 LNHNV, CDR2 YYDKDF (reference sequence). This CDR3 region has 15 residues. In DNA, the CDR3 is TGTGCCACCAGCAGAGAGTTGGGGCTGGGAAACACCATATATTTT. Translation gives CATSRELGLGNTIYF.

V usage is TRBV10-3 and J usage is TRBJ2-5; 10 positions match TRBD2. V dropped 0 bases and J dropped 5; count of bases not matched to a gene: 12. Germline lookup yields CDR1 ENHRY and CDR2 SYGVKD. The CDR3 spans 18 residues. In nucleotides, the CDR3 is TGTGCCATCAGTGAGTCCTCTAACAGCGGGAGGGCCCGGGAGACCCAGTACTTC. Amino acid sequence: CAISESSNSGRARETQYF.

The genes are TRBV30 and TRBJ1-4; D unresolved. Between the trimmed V and J ends, which lost 0 bases and 3 bases, there was a span of 8 bases. The CDR3 has 14 amino acids. CDR1 and CDR2 (germline): GTSNPN, SVGIG (reference sequence). In nucleotides, the CDR3 is TGTGCCTGGAGTGTCGGAGGTCCTAATGAAAAACTGTTTTTT. It specifies CAWSVGGPNEKLFF.

V and J are TRBV14 and TRBJ1-6; D remains ambiguous. The CDR3 contains 12 residues. Trimming took off 1 base at V and 18 bases at J, with 13 bases between the two ends. The germline V gene encodes CDR1 SGHDN and CDR2 FVKESK. Written as DNA, the CDR3 is TGTGCCAGCAGCCAAGCGCCGGGAGGTGGCCACTTT. Translating it yields CASSQAPGGGHF.

The rearrangement joins TRBV7-2 to TRBJ2-1; D might be TRBD2 (5 bases). Germline V gives CDR1 SGHTA, CDR2 FQGNSA. The CDR3 totals 18 residues. The V and J ends lost 3 bases and 0 bases respectively, with 18 bases between them. The chain's CDR3 is CASSFPREVGDSYNEQFF. The CDR3 DNA follows: TGTGCCAGCAGCTTCCCAAGGGAAGTGGGAGACTCCTACAATGAGCAGTTCTTC.

The chain couples TRBV5-1 to TRBJ1-5; D gene unclear. V was pared by 3 bases and J by 3 bases, with 10 bases between. The CDR3 runs 14 residues. Germline CDR1 SGHRS, CDR2 YFSETQ. CDR3 nucleotides: TGCGCCAGCAGCTACAACGGGGACAATCAGCCCCAGCATTTT. Translated, it gives CASSYNGDNQPQHF. The full variable domain, with the rest looked up from reference TRBV5-1 and TRBJ1-5, is KAGVTQTPRYLIKTRGQQVTLSCSPISGHRSVSWYQQTPGQGLQFLFEYFSETQRNKGNFPGRFSGRQFSNSRSEMNVSTLELGDSALYLCASSYNGDNQPQHFGDGTRLSIL.

This clone appeared a single time. V gene TRBV19 combines with J gene TRBJ2-1, with D tentatively TRBD2 (7 bases). The CDR3 has 14 residues. In germline, CDR1 is LNHDA, CDR2 SQIVND (reference sequence). V shed 5 bases and J shed 4 bases, with 12 bases lying between them. CDR3 sequence reads: CASSLGGGYNEQFF. For the CDR3, the DNA is TGTGCCAGTAGTTTAGGGGGAGGGTACAATGAGCAGTTCTTC.

This clone was recorded once. The chain uses TRBV5-1 and TRBJ1-2; 8 positions agree with TRBD1. V trimming: 4 bases; J trimming: 2 bases; junction bases outside the gene matches: 4. CDR3 size: 14 residues. The germline gives CDR1 SGHRS, CDR2 YFSETQ. The CDR3 is CASSVTGENYGYTF. The CDR3 bases are TGCGCCAGCAGCGTGACAGGGGAGAACTATGGCTACACCTTC.

V is TRBV5-4 and J is TRBJ1-1; the match to TRBD1 covers 8 bases. Trimming removed 4 bases from V and 3 bases from J; junction bases left unmatched: 2. The CDR3 has 13 residues. Per the germline V gene, CDR1 is SGHNT and CDR2 is YYREEE (reference sequence). The CDR3 spells CASSPDRDTEAFF. For the CDR3, the DNA is TGTGCCAGCAGCCCGGACAGGGACACTGAAGCTTTCTTT.

The rearrangement uses TRBV5-6 and TRBJ2-7; 8 bases align to TRBD1. The CDR3 is 14 residues long. Germline V gene lookup returns CDR1 SGHDT and CDR2 YYEEEE. V lost 1 base and J lost 6; bases outside the gene matches: 6. The DNA for the CDR3 is TGTGCCAGCAGCTTGACGGCAGGGGGCCTCGAGCAGTACTTC. This codes for CASSLTAGGLEQYF.

With respect to this clone: Different DNA sequences within this sample yield the same CDR3. The chain combines TRBV11-2 with TRBJ2-7; D is perhaps TRBD2 (6 bases). V gave up 6 bases and J gave up 0 bases, with 9 bases separating them. The CDR3 is made up of 13 amino acids. In germline, CDR1 is SGHAT, CDR2 FQNNGV. The CDR3 loop is CASSLGGSYEQYF. The CDR3 nucleotides are TGTGCCAGCAGTCTCGGGGGCTCCTACGAGCAGTACTTC.

The rearrangement uses TRBV7-2 and TRBJ2-1, with 10 bases matching TRBD2. This CDR3 has 15 amino acids. The germline V gene has CDR1 SGHTA and CDR2 FQGNSA. J gave up 8 bases and V 1 base, and 5 bases lay outside the gene matches. CDR3 sequence (DNA): TGTGCCAGCAGCTTAGTGGCTAGCGGGAGTCATGAGCAGTTCTTC. Translating gives CASSLVASGSHEQFF. Full variable domain (remainder filled in from reference TRBV7-2 and TRBJ2-1): GAGVSQSPSNKVTEKGKDVELRCDPISGHTALYWYRQSLGQGLEFLIYFQGNSAPDKSGLPSDRFSAERTGGSVSTLTIQRTQQEDSAVYLCASSLVASGSHEQFFGPGTRLTVL.

The V gene is TRBV12-5, the J gene TRBJ2-1; 14 nucleotides agree with TRBD2. The CDR3 length is 16 residues. With 5 bases clipped from V and 7 bases from J, the junction kept 7 bases outside the gene matches. Germline-derived CDR1 and CDR2 are LGHNT and FRNRAP. For the CDR3, the DNA is TGTGCTAGTGGTCTGGGACTAGCGGGAGCGTGGAATGAGCAGTTCTTC. Protein: CASGLGLAGAWNEQFF.

This chain joins TRBV14 and TRBJ2-7, with D possibly matching TRBD2 (5 bases). Germline assignment: CDR1 SGHDN and CDR2 FVKESK. The V end lost 1 base, the J end lost 3 bases, and 13 bases lay between the germline ends. The CDR3 is 15 residues long. The CDR3 nucleotides read TGTGCCAGCAGCCAAGTAAGAGGGCCAGTCTACGAGCAGTACTTC. This encodes CASSQVRGPVYEQYF.

This clone was observed a single time. J is TRBJ1-6 and V is TRBV30; 11 bases align to TRBD1. CDR3 length: 14 residues. From germline, CDR1 is GTSNPN and CDR2 SVGIG (reference sequence). V lost 1 base, J lost 8 bases, and 1 base stayed unmatched. This CDR3 reads CAWSAGQGDSPLHF. CDR3 nucleotides: TGTGCCTGGAGTGCGGGACAGGGGGATTCACCCCTCCACTTT.

V usage is TRBV6-2 or TRBV6-3 and J usage is TRBJ1-2, with 9 bases matching TRBD1. Germline CDR1 is MNHEY and CDR2 is SVGEGT. V shed 4 bases, J shed 4 bases, and the junction held 10 bases outside the gene matches. CDR3 length equals 16 residues. The CDR3, as DNA: TGTGCCAGCAGTTCCGACAGGGGGGGCCCACTCTATGGCTACACCTTC. Translation gives CASSSDRGGPLYGYTF.

There are many counts of this clone. This chain uses TRBV7-2 with TRBJ1-2; TRBD1 matches 8 bases. CDR1 is SGHTA and CDR2 is FQGNSA in the germline V gene. The CDR3 covers 14 residues. J was trimmed by 7 bases and V by 5 bases; bases with no gene match: 9. CDR3 sequence: CASSPSPGTGGYTF. The CDR3 DNA follows: TGTGCCAGCAGCCCCAGCCCCGGGACAGGTGGCTACACCTTC.

The V gene is TRBV29-1, the J gene TRBJ2-5; tentatively, D is TRBD1 (5 bases). The CDR3 is made up of 12 amino acids. Trimming pared 3 bases from V and 5 bases from J, leaving 10 bases between. Germline V gene lookup returns CDR1 SQVTM and CDR2 ANQGSEA. CDR3 sequence reads: CSVDRGGETQYF. The CDR3 nucleotides are TGCAGCGTTGATAGGGGTGGGGAGACCCAGTACTTC.

This chain connects TRBV3-1 (or the pseudogene TRBV3-2) to TRBJ2-1, with TRBD1 identical over 8 bases. V trimming: 1 base; J trimming: 8 bases; junction bases outside the gene matches: 19. This CDR3 is 19 amino acids long. Germline loops: CDR1 LGHDT, CDR2 YNNKEL (reference sequence). For the CDR3, the DNA is TGTGCCAGCAGCCAAGTCCCAGGGACAGGTTCCGGGCCAAGGTATGAGCAGTTCTTC. Amino acids: CASSQVPGTGSGPRYEQFF.